The following is a TCR beta chain sequence with its context. Germline V gene lookup returns CDR1 LGHNA and CDR2 YSLEER. Trimming removed 0 bases from V and 7 bases from J; junction bases left unmatched: 7. CDR3 size: 15 residues. The table came from immunoSEQ multiplex PCR; TCRdb's copy has only in-frame clones and leaves some out. The table shows 1.4 million to 1.5 million clones, with roughly 95% occurring only once. This sample was taken from a study of shared clonotypes between healthy human individuals. The sequence was collected from a man aged 25-40 years in good health. The chain combines TRBV4-3 with TRBJ2-7, with 9 positions matching TRBD2. The sequencing input was naive CD4+ T cells sorted from blood. Subset indicated: CD45RA+ positively selected. CDR3 sequence reads: CASSQDLAGAGEQYF. CDR3 nucleotides: TGCGCCAGCAGCCAAGACTTAGCGGGAGCGGGAGAGCAGTACTTC.